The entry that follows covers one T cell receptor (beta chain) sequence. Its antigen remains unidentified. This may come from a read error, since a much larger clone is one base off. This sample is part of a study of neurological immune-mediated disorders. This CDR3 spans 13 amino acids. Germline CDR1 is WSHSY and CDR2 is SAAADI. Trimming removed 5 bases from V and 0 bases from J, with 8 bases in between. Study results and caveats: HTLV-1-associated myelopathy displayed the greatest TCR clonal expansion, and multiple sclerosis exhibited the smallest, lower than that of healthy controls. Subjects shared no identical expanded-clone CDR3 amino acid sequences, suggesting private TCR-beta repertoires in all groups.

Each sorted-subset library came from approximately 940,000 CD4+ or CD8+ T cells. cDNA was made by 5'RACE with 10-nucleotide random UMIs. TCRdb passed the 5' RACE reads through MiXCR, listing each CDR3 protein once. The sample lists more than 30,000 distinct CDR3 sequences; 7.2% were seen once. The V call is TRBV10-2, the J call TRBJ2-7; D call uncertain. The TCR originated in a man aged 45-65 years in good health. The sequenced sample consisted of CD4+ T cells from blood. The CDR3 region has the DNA TGCGCCAGCAGTCACACAGTCTCCTACGAGCAGTACTTC. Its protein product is CASSHTVSYEQYF.